This TCR beta chain was retrieved from a study of T cell responses to AZD1222 COVID-19 vaccine (dated by TCRdb to the early 2020s). For the wider study: TCR sequencing was performed for roughly 250 trial participants, of whom about 200 were given two doses of AZD1222 and some 26 were given two doses of MenACWY control vaccine. Enrollment into the trials was organized by age into subgroups of 18-55, 56-69 and 70-plus years, and those subgroups contained about 160, 30 and 59 TCR-sequenced participants, respectively. Points the paper makes about the study in general: The 56-69-year group was small, and its depth increase did not reach significance, likely because of low power. Nearly half of unique spike-specific TCRs reportedly recognized epitopes outside regions mutated in the B.1.351 and B.1.1.7 variants. Conclusions about previously exposed vaccinees are limited, since just 6 or 7 AZD1222 recipients were seropositive for SARS-CoV-2 at baseline. Because no day 14 peak-response samples were available, the repertoires could be characterized only after the peak T cell response. Most participants were white British and females outnumbered males, and the authors suggested that clonal diversity may have been underestimated. The vaccine-associated CD4 TCRs covered the entire spike protein, and the dominant responses fell in regions 160-218 and 743-854. A significant rise in spike-specific TCR breadth and depth was observed after two AZD1222 doses relative to day 0 and relative to MenACWY recipients.

The CDR3 regions of human TCRbeta chains were analyzed by immunosequencing. The study's own analysis went as follows. Repertoire TCRs were checked for matches against a reference library of SARS-CoV-2-specific TCRs that had been generated using the MIRA antigen-specificity platform. Breadth was defined as the fraction of unique TCRs that were SARS-CoV-2-associated. Depth was defined as the fraction of total T cells that were SARS-CoV-2-associated. Using the MIRA data, every spike-specific TCR was mapped to the spike region that the TCR reacted to and assigned to either a CD4 or a CD8 class. Log10-transformed breadth and depth values were compared by one-way ANOVA with Sidak's multiple comparisons tests. TCRdb limited this immuneACCESS table to in-frame rearrangements with V and J called. A share of clones is missing; checked studies link under half to unresolved V genes, and the rest is unexplained. The DNA gave D and trimming, while V, J and clone size come from that table. The sample data list approximately 150,000 clones, and roughly nine tenths of these were observed just once. The top ten constitute under 2% of the sample.

The label giving this sample's time point can be read as: about 28 days (+/-7) after the second vaccine dose. Because spike-specific TCR depth and breadth did not differ between the two schedules, AZD1222 recipients who got a second dose at roughly 4 weeks were pooled with those who got a second dose at roughly 12 weeks. Vaccinee samples came from UK trials COV001 and COV002, including a single-blind randomized controlled phase 2/3 trial of AZD1222 (ChAdOx1 nCoV-19) in healthy adults. For TCRbeta chain sequencing, PBMC samples were collected from trial participants at day 0 and at day 28 after the second dose. For this clone: The clone's antigen remains unknown. Per-nucleotide qualities are absent, and no much larger clonotype sits a single base away.

Measured from the cysteine to the phenylalanine, the CDR3 is 15 residues long. Only the CDR3 DNA is retained, 45 bases long and in frame from the first base. The germline V gene sets CDR1 to LGHNA and CDR2 to YSLEER. The trim is 1 base for V and 3 bases for J, with a gap of 13 bases between the germline ends. In this chain, TRBV4-3 is recombined with TRBJ2-7; TRBD1 could be the D gene, as 6 bases match. The receptor's source is an adult who received the AZD1222 COVID-19 vaccine. Sequenced material: peripheral blood, taken 28 days after the second AZD1222 dose. The CDR3 reads as follows: CASSQARDTFYEQYF. The sequenced DNA is TGCGCCAGCAGCCAAGCTAGGGACACATTCTACGAGCAGTACTTC.